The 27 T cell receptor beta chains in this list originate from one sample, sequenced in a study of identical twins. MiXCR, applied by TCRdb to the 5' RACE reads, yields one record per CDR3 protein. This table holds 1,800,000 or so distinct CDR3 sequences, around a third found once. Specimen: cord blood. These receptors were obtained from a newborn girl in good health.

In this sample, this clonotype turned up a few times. The CDR3 nucleotides read TGCGCCAGCAGCCAAGAGGGGGGACAGGGCTACAATGAGCAGTTCTTC. Translated, it gives CASSQEGGQGYNEQFF. The chain joins TRBV4-1 to TRBJ2-1; 9 bases match TRBD1. The CDR3 spans 16 residues. Germline CDR1 MGHRA, CDR2 YSYEKL. Trimming at V came to 0 bases and at J to 3 bases, leaving 3 bases not matched to a gene.

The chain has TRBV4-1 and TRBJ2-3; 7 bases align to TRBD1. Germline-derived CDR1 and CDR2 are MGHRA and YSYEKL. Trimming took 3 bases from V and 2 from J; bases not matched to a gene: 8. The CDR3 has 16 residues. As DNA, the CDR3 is TGCGCCAGCAGCCACCCCCGACAGGGTTTCACAGATACGCAGTATTTT. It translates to CASSHPRQGFTDTQYF.

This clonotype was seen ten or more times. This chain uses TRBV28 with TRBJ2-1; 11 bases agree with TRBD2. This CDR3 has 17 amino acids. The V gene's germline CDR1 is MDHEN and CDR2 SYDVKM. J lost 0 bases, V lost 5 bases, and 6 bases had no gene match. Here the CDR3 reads CASSPLTSGGSYNEQFF. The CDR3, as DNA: TGTGCCAGCAGTCCCCTCACTAGCGGGGGCTCCTACAATGAGCAGTTCTTC.

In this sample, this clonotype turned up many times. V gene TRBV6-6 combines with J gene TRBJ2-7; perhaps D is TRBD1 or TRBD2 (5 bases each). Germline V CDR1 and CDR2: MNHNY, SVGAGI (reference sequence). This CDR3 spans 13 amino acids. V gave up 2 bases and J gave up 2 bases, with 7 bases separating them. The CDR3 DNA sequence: TGTGCCAGCAGTTACCGGGGCCCCTACGAGCAGTACTTC. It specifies CASSYRGPYEQYF.

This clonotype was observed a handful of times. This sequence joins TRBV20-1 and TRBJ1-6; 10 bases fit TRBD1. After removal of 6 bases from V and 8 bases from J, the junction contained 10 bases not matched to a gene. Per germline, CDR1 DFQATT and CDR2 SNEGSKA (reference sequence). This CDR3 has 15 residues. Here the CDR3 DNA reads TGCAGTGCCACTTTGGGGACAGGGGATTATTCACCCCTCCACTTT. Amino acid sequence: CSATLGTGDYSPLHF.

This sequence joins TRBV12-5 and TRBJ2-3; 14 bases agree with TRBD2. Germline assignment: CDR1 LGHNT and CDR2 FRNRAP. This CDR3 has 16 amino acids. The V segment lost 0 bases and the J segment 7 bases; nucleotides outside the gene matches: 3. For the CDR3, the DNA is TGTGCTAGTGGTTTGGTAGGGACTAGCGGGAGAAATACGCAGTATTTT. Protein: CASGLVGTSGRNTQYF.

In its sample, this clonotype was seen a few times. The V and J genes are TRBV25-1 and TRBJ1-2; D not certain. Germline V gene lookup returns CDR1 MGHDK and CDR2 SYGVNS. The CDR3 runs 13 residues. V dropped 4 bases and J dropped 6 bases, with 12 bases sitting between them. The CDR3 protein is CASSGPSPNGYTF. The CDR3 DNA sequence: TGTGCCAGCAGTGGACCCTCCCCTAATGGCTACACCTTC.

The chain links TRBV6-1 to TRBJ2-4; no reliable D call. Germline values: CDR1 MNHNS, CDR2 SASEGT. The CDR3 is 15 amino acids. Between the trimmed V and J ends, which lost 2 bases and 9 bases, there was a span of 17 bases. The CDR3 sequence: CASSEHGFLRVIQYF. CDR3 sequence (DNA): TGTGCCAGCAGTGAACACGGCTTCCTACGGGTCATTCAGTACTTC.

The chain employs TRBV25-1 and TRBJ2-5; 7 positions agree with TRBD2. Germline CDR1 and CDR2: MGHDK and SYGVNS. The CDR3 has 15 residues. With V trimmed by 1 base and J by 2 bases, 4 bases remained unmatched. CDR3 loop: CASSELLGGQETQYF. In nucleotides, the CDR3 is TGTGCCAGCAGTGAATTGTTGGGGGGGCAAGAGACCCAGTACTTC.

The CDR3 region is CSARGGRILQETQYF. The DNA for the CDR3 is TGCAGTGCTAGGGGAGGGAGGATCCTCCAAGAGACCCAGTACTTC. The V gene is TRBV20-1, the J gene TRBJ2-5, with 7 bases matching TRBD2. J gave up 1 base and V 3 bases, and 8 bases lay outside the gene matches. The CDR3 has 15 residues. Germline V CDR1 and CDR2: DFQATT, SNEGSKA (reference sequence).

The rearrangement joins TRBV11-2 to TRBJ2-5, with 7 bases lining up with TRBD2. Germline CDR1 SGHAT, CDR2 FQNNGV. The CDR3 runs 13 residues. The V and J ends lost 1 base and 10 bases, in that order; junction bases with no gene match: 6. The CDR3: CASSLGGGFGQYF. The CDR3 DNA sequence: TGTGCCAGCAGCTTAGGGGGAGGGTTTGGCCAGTACTTC.

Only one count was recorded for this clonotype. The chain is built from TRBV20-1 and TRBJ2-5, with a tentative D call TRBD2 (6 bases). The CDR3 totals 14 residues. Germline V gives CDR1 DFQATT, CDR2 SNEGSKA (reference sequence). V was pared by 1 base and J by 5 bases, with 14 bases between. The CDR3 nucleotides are TGCAGTGCTAGAGCGGGCGGGGCAGGGGAGACCCAGTACTTC. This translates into CSARAGGAGETQYF.

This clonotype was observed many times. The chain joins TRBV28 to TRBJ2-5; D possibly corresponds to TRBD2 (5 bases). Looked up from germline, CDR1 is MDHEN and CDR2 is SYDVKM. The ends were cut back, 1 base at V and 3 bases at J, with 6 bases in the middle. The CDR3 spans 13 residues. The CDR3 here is CASSLSGKETQYF. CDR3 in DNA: TGTGCCAGCAGTTTATCGGGGAAAGAGACCCAGTACTTC. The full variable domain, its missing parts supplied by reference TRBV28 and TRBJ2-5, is DVKVTQSSRYLVKRTGEKVFLECVQDMDHENMFWYRQDPGLGLRLIYFSYDVKMKEKGDIPEGYSVSREKKERFSLILESASTNQTSMYLCASSLSGKETQYFGPGTRLLVL.

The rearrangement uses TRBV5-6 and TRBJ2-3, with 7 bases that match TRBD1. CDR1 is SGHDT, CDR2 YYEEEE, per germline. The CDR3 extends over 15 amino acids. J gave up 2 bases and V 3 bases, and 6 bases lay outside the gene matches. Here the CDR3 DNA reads TGTGCCAGCAGCTGGATAGACAGGGCCACAGATACGCAGTATTTT. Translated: CASSWIDRATDTQYF.

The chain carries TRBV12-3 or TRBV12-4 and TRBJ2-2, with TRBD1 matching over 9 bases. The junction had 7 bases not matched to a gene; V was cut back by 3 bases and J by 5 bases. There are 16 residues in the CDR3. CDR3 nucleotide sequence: TGTGCCAGCAGTTTCCCCTTCGGACAGGGGACCGGGGAGCTGTTTTTT. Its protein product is CASSFPFGQGTGELFF.

The CDR3 sequence: CSARATRTSGTSTDTQYF. CDR3 bases: TGCAGTGCTAGAGCTACTAGGACTAGCGGAACTAGCACAGATACGCAGTATTTT. The genes are TRBV20-1 and TRBJ2-3; 10 bases align to TRBD2. The germline CDR1 and CDR2 sequences are DFQATT and SNEGSKA (reference sequence). The CDR3 totals 18 residues. The junction had 10 bases not matched to a gene; V was cut back by 1 base and J by 0 bases.

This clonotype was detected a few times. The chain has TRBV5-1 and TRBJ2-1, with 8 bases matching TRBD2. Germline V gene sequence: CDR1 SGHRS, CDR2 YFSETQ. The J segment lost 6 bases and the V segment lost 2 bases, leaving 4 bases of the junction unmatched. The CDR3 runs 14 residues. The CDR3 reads CASSFGGARNEQFF. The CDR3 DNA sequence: TGCGCCAGCAGCTTCGGGGGGGCGCGCAATGAGCAGTTCTTC.

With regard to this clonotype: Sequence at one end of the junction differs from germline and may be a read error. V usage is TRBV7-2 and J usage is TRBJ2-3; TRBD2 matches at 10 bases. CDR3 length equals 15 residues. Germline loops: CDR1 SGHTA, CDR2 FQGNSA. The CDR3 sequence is CASSIQAGGPDTLYF. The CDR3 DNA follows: TGTGCCAGCAGCATCCAAGCGGGGGGGCCAGATACGCTGTATTTT.

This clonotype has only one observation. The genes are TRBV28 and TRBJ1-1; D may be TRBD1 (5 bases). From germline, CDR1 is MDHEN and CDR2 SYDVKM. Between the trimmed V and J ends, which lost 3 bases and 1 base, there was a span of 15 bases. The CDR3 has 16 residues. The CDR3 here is CASSFPWDLENTEAFF. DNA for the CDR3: TGTGCCAGCAGTTTTCCCTGGGACCTCGAGAACACTGAAGCTTTCTTT.

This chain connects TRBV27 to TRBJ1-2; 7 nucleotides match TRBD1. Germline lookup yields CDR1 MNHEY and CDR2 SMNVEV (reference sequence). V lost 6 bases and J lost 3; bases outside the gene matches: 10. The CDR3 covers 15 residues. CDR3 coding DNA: TGTGCCAGCAGGAATGTTGTAGGGGGCGACTATGGCTACACCTTC. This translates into CASRNVVGGDYGYTF.

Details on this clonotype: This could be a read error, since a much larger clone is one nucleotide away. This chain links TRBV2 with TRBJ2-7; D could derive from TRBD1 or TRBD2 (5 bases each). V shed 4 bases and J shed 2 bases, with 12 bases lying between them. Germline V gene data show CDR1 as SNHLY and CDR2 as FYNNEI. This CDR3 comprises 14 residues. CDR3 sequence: CASSGWDRTYEQYF. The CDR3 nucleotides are TGTGCCAGCAGTGGATGGGACCGTACCTACGAGCAGTACTTC.

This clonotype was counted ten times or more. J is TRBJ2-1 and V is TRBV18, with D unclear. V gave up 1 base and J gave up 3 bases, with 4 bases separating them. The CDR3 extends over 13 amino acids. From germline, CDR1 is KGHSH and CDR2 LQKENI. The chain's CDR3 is CASSPQDYNEQFF. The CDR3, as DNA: TGTGCCAGCTCACCACAGGACTACAATGAGCAGTTCTTC.

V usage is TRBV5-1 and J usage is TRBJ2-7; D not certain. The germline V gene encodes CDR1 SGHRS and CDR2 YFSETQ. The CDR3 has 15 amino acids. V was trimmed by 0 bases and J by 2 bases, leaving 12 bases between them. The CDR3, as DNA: TGCGCCAGCAGCTTGGGCGGCACCAGTACCTACGAGCAGTACTTC. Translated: CASSLGGTSTYEQYF.

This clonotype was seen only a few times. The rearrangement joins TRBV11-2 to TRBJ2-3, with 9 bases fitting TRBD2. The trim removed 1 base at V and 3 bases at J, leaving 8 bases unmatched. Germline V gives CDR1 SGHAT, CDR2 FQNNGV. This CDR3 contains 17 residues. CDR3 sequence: CASSLVLLAGLTDTQYF. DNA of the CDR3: TGTGCCAGCAGCTTAGTACTCCTAGCGGGGTTAACAGATACGCAGTATTTT.

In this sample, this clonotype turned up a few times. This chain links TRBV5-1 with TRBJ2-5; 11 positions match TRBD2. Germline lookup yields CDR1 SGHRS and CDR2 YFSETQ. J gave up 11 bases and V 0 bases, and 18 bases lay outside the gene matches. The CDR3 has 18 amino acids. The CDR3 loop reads CASSLAKTGTSGYNEQYF. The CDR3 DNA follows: TGCGCCAGCAGCTTGGCCAAGACCGGGACTAGCGGATACAATGAGCAGTACTTC.

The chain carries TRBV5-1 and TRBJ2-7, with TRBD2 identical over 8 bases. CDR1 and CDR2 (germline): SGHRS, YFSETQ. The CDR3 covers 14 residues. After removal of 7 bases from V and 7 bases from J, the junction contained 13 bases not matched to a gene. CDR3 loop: CASGSRSGNNEQYF. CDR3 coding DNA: TGCGCCAGCGGCTCCCGTAGCGGGAACAATGAGCAGTACTTC.

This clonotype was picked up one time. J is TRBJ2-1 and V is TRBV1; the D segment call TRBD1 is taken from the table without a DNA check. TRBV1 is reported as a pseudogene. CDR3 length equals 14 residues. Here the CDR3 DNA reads TGCACCAGCAGCCCCGGGACGGGGAACAATGAGCAGTTCTTC. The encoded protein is CTSSPGTGNNEQFF.